These 6 T cell receptor beta chains originate from one sample sequenced in a study of beta chain features in type 1 diabetes. General study results and limits: Moderately but significantly shorter TCRB CDR3s were found in Type 1 diabetes patients in all four CD4+ subsets.

Since all of the isolated RNA was reverse transcribed, expressed TCRB transcripts were what got sequenced. The table came from immunoSEQ multiplex PCR; TCRdb's copy has only in-frame clones and leaves some out. The table lists tens of thousands of clones, approximately 72% of them singletons. These receptors are not linked to any known antigen. Sequencing was done on a sample of Tregs from blood. These receptors came from a woman under 30 with type 1 diabetes.

This clone was detected only once. The J gene is TRBJ2-7, the V gene TRBV11-2, with TRBD2 identical over 9 bases. The CDR3 is made up of 15 amino acids. The germline gives CDR1 SGHAT, CDR2 FQNNGV. V was clipped by 5 bases and J by 4 bases; unmatched bases: 9. Here the CDR3 DNA reads TGTGCCAGCAGCAGGGAGGCTAGCGGGATATACGAGCAGTACTTC. It translates to CASSREASGIYEQYF.

This chain uses TRBV7-2 with TRBJ1-5, with a weak D call TRBD1 (5 bases). This CDR3 has 16 residues. Germline V gene data show CDR1 as SGHTA and CDR2 as FQGNSA. V lost 1 base and J lost 6, with 16 bases in between. This CDR3 reads CASSLGILGLIQPQHF. Here the CDR3 DNA reads TGTGCCAGCAGCTTAGGGATCCTGGGGCTGATTCAGCCCCAGCATTTT.

This clone was seen only once. V is TRBV29-1 and J is TRBJ1-2, with D maybe TRBD1 (5 bases). The CDR3 consists of 13 residues. Deletions cut 3 bases from V and 6 bases from J, with 14 bases between. Germline loops: CDR1 SQVTM, CDR2 ANQGSEA. The CDR3 DNA reads TGCAGCGTTGACCACAGGAGGGAGGATGGCTACACCTTC. Translated: CSVDHRREDGYTF.

The chain recombines TRBV5-5 with TRBJ2-5; tentative D call: TRBD2 (6 bases). The CDR3 length is 15 residues. V lost 4 bases and J lost 1, with 14 bases in between. Germline values: CDR1 SGHKS, CDR2 YYEKEE (reference sequence). The CDR3 DNA is TGTGCCAGCAGCCTGATGGTTAGCGGCCAAGAGACCCAGTACTTC. Translation: CASSLMVSGQETQYF. The whole variable domain, remainder taken from reference TRBV5-5 and TRBJ2-5, is DAGVTQSPTHLIKTRGQQVTLRCSPISGHKSVSWYQQVLGQGPQFIFQYYEKEERGRGNFPDRFSARQFPNYSSELNVNALLLGDSALYLCASSLMVSGQETQYFGPGTRLLVL.

The chain recombines TRBV5-1 with TRBJ2-7, with a possible D match to TRBD1 (6 bases). CDR3 length: 16 amino acids. V gave up 2 bases and J gave up 1 base, with 16 bases separating them. From germline, CDR1 is SGHRS and CDR2 YFSETQ. CDR3 sequence reads: CASSLPDRLVSYEQYF. Written as DNA, the CDR3 is TGCGCCAGCAGCTTACCCGACAGGTTGGTGTCCTACGAGCAGTACTTC.

A note on this clone: Other DNA sequences in this specimen translate into the identical CDR3. The V and J genes are TRBV5-1 and TRBJ2-7; 7 bases match TRBD2. The CDR3 has 14 amino acids. Germline V lookup: CDR1 SGHRS, CDR2 YFSETQ. J lost 3 bases, V lost 0 bases, and 3 bases had no gene match. CDR3 coding DNA: TGCGCCAGCAGCTTGGCCCCGGGAGGCTACGAGCAGTACTTC. It translates to CASSLAPGGYEQYF.